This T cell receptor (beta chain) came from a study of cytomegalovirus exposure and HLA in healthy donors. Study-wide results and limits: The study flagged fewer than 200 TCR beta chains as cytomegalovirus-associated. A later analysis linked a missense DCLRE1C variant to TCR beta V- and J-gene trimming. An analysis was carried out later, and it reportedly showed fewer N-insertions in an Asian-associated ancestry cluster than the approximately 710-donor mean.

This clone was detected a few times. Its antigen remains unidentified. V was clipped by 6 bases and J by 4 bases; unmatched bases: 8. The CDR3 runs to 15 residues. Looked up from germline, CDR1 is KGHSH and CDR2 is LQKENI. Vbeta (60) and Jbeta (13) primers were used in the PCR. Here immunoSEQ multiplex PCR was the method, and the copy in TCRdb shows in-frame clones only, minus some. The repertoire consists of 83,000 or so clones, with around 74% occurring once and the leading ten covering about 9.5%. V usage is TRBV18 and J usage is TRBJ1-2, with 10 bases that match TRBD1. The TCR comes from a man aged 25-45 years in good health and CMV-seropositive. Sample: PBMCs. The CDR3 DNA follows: TGTGCCAGCTCGCAGCAGGGACAGGGGTTCTATGGCTACACCTTC. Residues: CASSQQGQGFYGYTF. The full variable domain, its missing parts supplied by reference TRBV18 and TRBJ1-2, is NAGVMQNPRHLVRRRGQEARLRCSPMKGHSHVYWYRQLPEEGLKFMVYLQKENIIDESGMPKERFSAEFPKEGPSILRIQQVVRGDSAAYFCASSQQGQGFYGYTFGSGTRLTVV.